This TCR beta chain originates from a study of T cell repertoires in cytomegalovirus infection. About the study: Public TCR beta signatures provided an indication of both CMV infection and a matching HLA type. Whole-study results and caveats: Using cumulative public TCR beta family frequency, the authors identified those who carried CMV together with the relevant HLA. Clonotypes of TCR beta that were HLA-C-restricted and CMV-specific dominated the ex vivo response.

This clonotype was found many times. What it binds is not known. TCRdb passed the reads through MiXCR, listing each CDR3 protein once. The repertoire includes some 180,000 distinct CDR3 sequences, roughly a sixth of them detected once, and less than 25% sits in the top ten. This CDR3 is 16 amino acids long. Trimming removed 4 bases at V and 0 bases at J, with 13 bases between. Germline CDR1 and CDR2: SGHTA and FQGNSA. Sequencing was carried out using CD8+ T cells from PBMCs. The sequence was collected from a human donor in good health (CMV status not recorded). Some clones in this sample may be carry-over from other donors' samples. The chain uses TRBV7-2 and TRBJ2-1; D possibly matches TRBD1 or TRBD2 (5 bases each). The CDR3 bases are TGTGCCAGCAGCTGGATGGGGGAATCCTCCTACAATGAGCAGTTCTTC. It is translated as CASSWMGESSYNEQFF.